This T cell receptor beta chain was captured by sequencing in a study of OX40 agonist ivuxolimab in advanced cancers. General observations from the study: Certain nonresponders additionally had low normalized T-cell clonal expansion. Both CD4+ and CD8+ T cell populations in blood had undergone clonal expansion by week 6 at 0.1 to 3.0 mg/kg.

Produced via immunoSEQ multiplex PCR; TCRdb's table is partial and in-frame only. Among under 85,000 clones listed, under 80% were seen once. Concerning this clone: Antigen specificity is unknown.

CDR3 size: 14 residues. The junction had 5 bases not matched to a gene; V was cut back by 6 bases and J by 1 base. CDR1 is SNHLY, CDR2 FYNNEI, per germline. This TCR was recovered from an adult with an advanced solid tumor such as melanoma, head and neck, liver or kidney cancer. This chain links TRBV2 with TRBJ1-1; 7 positions agree with TRBD1. The source material was CD4+ or CD8+ T cells sorted from blood, sampled in a trial of the OX40 agonist ivuxolimab. CDR3 residues: CASRPGTENTEAFF. CDR3 coding DNA: TGTGCCAGCAGGCCGGGGACAGAGAACACTGAAGCTTTCTTT. The full variable domain, with the rest looked up from reference TRBV2 and TRBJ1-1, is EPEVTQTPSHQVTQMGQEVILRCVPISNHLYFYWYRQILGQKVEFLVSFYNNEISEKSEIFDDQFSVERPDGSNFTLKIRSTKLEDSAMYFCASRPGTENTEAFFGQGTRLTVV.